This T cell receptor (beta chain) was sequenced in a study of T cell responses to AZD1222 COVID-19 vaccine. Findings of the study overall: Every sample of the repertoires postdated the peak T cell response. Among the donors, most were white British and more were female, and clonal diversity was possibly underestimated. With two AZD1222 doses given, Spike-specific TCR breadth and depth both rose.

With respect to this clone: Its specificity is unknown.

Second doses were pooled across both intervals (about 4 or about 12 weeks). Only in-frame clones appear in the TCRdb table, and some are missing; sequencing was by immunoSEQ multiplex PCR. The sample has about 180,000 clones; about 91% are singletons. V was shortened by 0 bases and J by 4 bases, with 13 bases between the two germline ends. This CDR3 is 15 amino acids long. From germline, CDR1 is MGHRA and CDR2 YSYEKL. Sequenced here: peripheral blood, sampled 28 days after the second AZD1222 dose. The rearrangement uses TRBV4-1 and TRBJ2-7; D is tentatively TRBD1 or TRBD2 (6 bases each). This clonotype was obtained from an adult who received the AZD1222 COVID-19 vaccine. CDR3 loop: CASSQDWGARYEQYF. Here the CDR3 DNA reads TGCGCCAGCAGCCAAGATTGGGGGGCGAGGTACGAGCAGTACTTC.